Described below is a single TCR beta chain sequence and its context. The data were obtained in a study of cytomegalovirus exposure and HLA in healthy donors. CDR1 LNHNV and CDR2 YYDKDF come from the germline V gene (reference sequence). The CDR3 is made up of 16 amino acids. J was trimmed by 2 bases and V by 1 base; bases with no gene match: 5. The primer mix had 60 Vbeta and 13 Jbeta primers. Repertoires were generated with immunoSEQ multiplex PCR, while TCRdb's copy carries only in-frame clones and drops some. The specimen's table records some 150,000 clones. V gene TRBV15 combines with J gene TRBJ2-3, with TRBD1 matching over 8 bases. The clonotype comes from a woman under 30 in good health and CMV-seronegative. The sample comprised PBMCs. The CDR3 DNA is TGTGCCACCAGCAGAGGGGCAGGGGGCCCCACAGATACGCAGTATTTT. Its protein is CATSRGAGGPTDTQYF.